This record covers a single TCR beta chain. The antigen remains unidentified. These data come from a study of T cell responses to AZD1222 COVID-19 vaccine. Study-level findings and limits: Spike-spanning, vaccine-associated CD4 TCRs were dominant at 160-218 and 743-854. Regions left unmutated in variants are reportedly the target of nearly half of spike-specific TCRs. A mostly white British donor set with more females was recruited, and clonal diversity was possibly underestimated.

From germline, CDR1 is SGHKS and CDR2 YYEKEE (reference sequence). Trimming pared 0 bases from V and 7 bases from J, leaving 11 bases between. This CDR3 region has 14 residues. The assay was immunoSEQ multiplex PCR, and TCRdb's table has in-frame clones only and misses some. The table records fewer than 150,000 clones, over 90% of them present only once. The chain recombines TRBV5-5 with TRBJ1-5; D might be TRBD1 (6 bases). The TCR comes from an adult in good health. The sequencing used peripheral blood, collected on day 0 of AZD1222 vaccination. CDR3 nucleotide sequence: TGTGCCAGCAGCTTGGGGGCAGGGGTCCAGCCCCAGCATTTT. As protein: CASSLGAGVQPQHF.